This T cell receptor beta chain was recovered during a study of CD8+ T cells in alopecia areata. General study points: Patients shared TCRs less clearly than mice did, possibly owing to HLA.

Germline loops: CDR1 GTSNPN, CDR2 SVGIG (reference sequence). Trimming left V 2 bases short and J 5 bases short, with 16 bases between. This CDR3 spans 14 amino acids. Reverse transcription of extracted RNA yielded cDNA, which provided the sequencing template. The assay was immunoSEQ multiplex PCR, and TCRdb's table has in-frame clones only and misses some. The sample lists 100,000 to 120,000 clones; approximately 59% were seen once. A word on this clone: Its antigen is not known.

Sample: CD8+ T cells sorted from blood. This chain joins TRBV30 and TRBJ2-7; D is tentatively TRBD1 or TRBD2 (5 bases each). The clonotype originates from a human donor in good health. CDR3 sequence reads: CAWSQGAGTNEQYF. CDR3 bases: TGTGCCTGGAGTCAGGGAGCAGGGACCAACGAGCAGTACTTC.